Listed below are T cell receptor beta chains from one sample, sequenced in a study of blood T cell repertoires in COVID-19. Profiling relied on immunoSEQ multiplex PCR, and the TCRdb table lists in-frame clones only, not all of them. The sample lists more than 80,000 clones, roughly 88% seen once, with roughly 1.5% in the top ten. Sequencing input: peripheral blood. Receptors were obtained from a human donor with active COVID-19. The donor label of this sample is uncertain. CDR3s include the opening cysteine and the closing phenylalanine or tryptophan. Each record gives: J gene, V gene, D gene, clone size, CDR3 protein, CDR3 DNA. D genes are given only for firm matches. Rows give clone size only sometimes, using once, few, many, or a class for an expanded clone.

j_gene: TRBJ1-4; v_gene: TRBV4-3; d_gene: TRBD1; abundance: NA; CDR3aa: CASSQSGTGGAWLFF; CDR3nt: TGCGCCAGCAGCCAATCCGGGACAGGGGGCGCTTGGCTGTTTTTT
j_gene: TRBJ1-1; v_gene: TRBV18; d_gene: NA; abundance: NA; CDR3aa: CASSPTGDPAAFF; CDR3nt: TGTGCCAGCTCACCGACAGGTGACCCCGCGGCTTTCTTT
j_gene: TRBJ2-7; v_gene: TRBV27; d_gene: NA; abundance: NA; CDR3aa: CASSTPVAGQGLGPWGPHEQYF; CDR3nt: TGTGCCAGCAGTACTCCGGTTGCCGGCCAGGGTCTCGGACCGTGGGGCCCTCACGAGCAGTACTTC
j_gene: TRBJ2-6; v_gene: TRBV4-2; d_gene: NA; abundance: NA; CDR3aa: CASSQPDSISGANVLTF; CDR3nt: TGTGCCAGCAGCCAGCCGGACAGCATCTCTGGGGCCAACGTCCTGACTTTC
j_gene: TRBJ2-5; v_gene: TRBV6-6; d_gene: TRBD2; abundance: few; CDR3aa: CASSDTAGVQETQYF; CDR3nt: TGTGCCAGCTCTGACACGGCGGGGGTCCAAGAGACCCAGTACTTC
j_gene: TRBJ2-7; v_gene: TRBV4-3; d_gene: NA; abundance: few; CDR3aa: CASSQAVEGEQYF; CDR3nt: TGCGCCAGCAGCCAAGCCGTCGAGGGCGAGCAGTACTTC
j_gene: TRBJ1-1; v_gene: TRBV5-6; d_gene: NA; abundance: NA; CDR3aa: CASSLVGRAEAFF; CDR3nt: TGTGCCAGCAGCTTGGTGGGGAGGGCTGAAGCTTTCTTT
j_gene: TRBJ2-7; v_gene: TRBV5-1; d_gene: NA; abundance: once; CDR3aa: CASSPDSTSSYEQYF; CDR3nt: TGCGCCAGCAGCCCCGACAGTACATCTTCCTACGAGCAGTACTTC
j_gene: TRBJ1-4; v_gene: TRBV19; d_gene: NA; abundance: once; CDR3aa: CASKPQGQLATNEKLFF; CDR3nt: TGTGCCAGTAAACCGCAGGGGCAACTTGCAACTAATGAAAAACTGTTTTTT
j_gene: TRBJ2-3; v_gene: TRBV5-1; d_gene: TRBD2; abundance: once; CDR3aa: CASSRPPTSGGKTQYF; CDR3nt: TGCGCCAGCAGCCGTCCCCCGACTAGCGGGGGGAAGACGCAGTATTTT
j_gene: TRBJ1-6; v_gene: TRBV7-8; d_gene: NA; abundance: NA; CDR3aa: CASSRQINSPLHF; CDR3nt: TGTGCCAGCAGCCGACAGATCAATTCACCCCTCCACTTT
j_gene: TRBJ2-7; v_gene: TRBV6-6; d_gene: NA; abundance: NA; CDR3aa: CASSPGSPYEQYF; CDR3nt: TGTGCCAGCAGCCCGGGGTCTCCCTACGAGCAGTACTTC
j_gene: TRBJ2-2; v_gene: TRBV7-6; d_gene: NA; abundance: once; CDR3aa: CASSQTANTGELFF; CDR3nt: TGTGCCAGCAGCCAAACAGCGAACACCGGGGAGCTGTTTTTT
j_gene: TRBJ1-1; v_gene: TRBV27; d_gene: NA; abundance: NA; CDR3aa: CASSLGGAFGTEAFF; CDR3nt: TGTGCCAGCAGTTTGGGGGGGGCGTTTGGCACTGAAGCTTTCTTT
j_gene: TRBJ1-5; v_gene: TRBV2; d_gene: NA; abundance: NA; CDR3aa: CASSEARTGNQPQHF; CDR3nt: TGTGCCAGCAGTGAAGCGCGAACAGGCAATCAGCCCCAGCATTTT
j_gene: TRBJ1-2; v_gene: TRBV19; d_gene: TRBD1; abundance: once; CDR3aa: CASLPFGQGDGYTF; CDR3nt: TGTGCCAGTCTCCCGTTTGGACAGGGTGATGGCTACACCTTC
j_gene: TRBJ1-2; v_gene: TRBV28; d_gene: NA; abundance: once; CDR3aa: CASSLRGSDYGYTF; CDR3nt: TGTGCCAGCAGTCTGCGGGGGAGCGACTATGGCTACACCTTC
j_gene: TRBJ2-7; v_gene: TRBV3-1/TRBV3-2; d_gene: TRBD2; abundance: NA; CDR3aa: CASSHRETSGSPYEQYF; CDR3nt: TGTGCCAGCAGCCATCGAGAGACTAGCGGAAGCCCCTACGAGCAGTACTTC
j_gene: TRBJ2-7; v_gene: TRBV30; d_gene: NA; abundance: NA; CDR3aa: CAWSLSGFKQYF; CDR3nt: TGTGCCTGGAGTTTATCAGGGTTCAAGCAGTACTTC
j_gene: TRBJ2-3; v_gene: TRBV19; d_gene: TRBD1; abundance: NA; CDR3aa: CASSFPTGATDTQYF; CDR3nt: TGTGCCAGTAGTTTCCCGACAGGGGCGACAGATACGCAGTATTTT
j_gene: TRBJ1-5; v_gene: TRBV4-1; d_gene: NA; abundance: NA; CDR3aa: CASSQDGGRYSNQPQHF; CDR3nt: TGCGCCAGCAGCCAAGATGGTGGGAGATATAGCAATCAGCCCCAGCATTTT
j_gene: TRBJ1-5; v_gene: TRBV18; d_gene: TRBD1; abundance: NA; CDR3aa: CASSPGTGGNQPQHF; CDR3nt: TGTGCCAGCTCCCCGGGGACAGGGGGGAATCAGCCCCAGCATTTT
j_gene: TRBJ2-7; v_gene: TRBV6-2/TRBV6-3; d_gene: NA; abundance: NA; CDR3aa: CASSYSRDGEQYF; CDR3nt: TGTGCCAGCAGTTACTCGAGGGATGGCGAGCAGTACTTC
j_gene: TRBJ2-5; v_gene: TRBV5-4; d_gene: TRBD2; abundance: NA; CDR3aa: CASSGQAGARPGAQYF; CDR3nt: TGTGCCAGCAGCGGACAAGCGGGGGCCCGACCCGGGGCCCAGTACTTC
j_gene: TRBJ2-7; v_gene: TRBV16; d_gene: NA; abundance: NA; CDR3aa: CASSQSVGAAYEQYF; CDR3nt: TGTGCCAGCAGCCAATCGGTTGGGGCAGCCTACGAGCAGTACTTC
j_gene: TRBJ2-2; v_gene: TRBV5-4; d_gene: NA; abundance: NA; CDR3aa: CASSSYYTRTASNTGELFF; CDR3nt: TGTGCCAGCAGCTCCTACTATACACGGACAGCTTCGAACACCGGGGAGCTGTTTTTT
j_gene: TRBJ2-1; v_gene: TRBV3-1/TRBV3-2; d_gene: TRBD1; abundance: NA; CDR3aa: CASSRGQFNEQFF; CDR3nt: TGTGCCAGCAGCCGGGGACAGTTCAATGAGCAGTTCTTC
j_gene: TRBJ2-4; v_gene: TRBV27; d_gene: NA; abundance: NA; CDR3aa: CASSFLGAEKNIQYF; CDR3nt: TGTGCCAGCAGTTTCTTAGGGGCCGAAAAAAACATTCAGTACTTC
j_gene: TRBJ2-4; v_gene: TRBV7-9; d_gene: NA; abundance: NA; CDR3aa: CASSPKVQGNVIQYF; CDR3nt: TGTGCCAGCAGCCCGAAGGTACAGGGTAACGTCATTCAGTACTTC
j_gene: TRBJ2-1; v_gene: TRBV7-6; d_gene: NA; abundance: NA; CDR3aa: CASSLAPRLSRDEQFF; CDR3nt: TGTGCCAGCAGCTTAGCTCCCAGGCTAAGCAGGGATGAGCAGTTCTTC
j_gene: TRBJ2-1; v_gene: TRBV7-2; d_gene: NA; abundance: NA; CDR3aa: CASSLEQGRYNEQFF; CDR3nt: TGTGCCAGCAGCTTAGAGCAGGGGCGTTACAATGAGCAGTTCTTC
j_gene: TRBJ1-4; v_gene: TRBV3-1/TRBV3-2; d_gene: NA; abundance: NA; CDR3aa: CASSQVSAGAGVEKLFF; CDR3nt: TGTGCCAGCAGCCAAGTTTCGGCGGGGGCCGGGGTTGAAAAACTGTTTTTT
j_gene: TRBJ1-2; v_gene: TRBV5-1; d_gene: NA; abundance: NA; CDR3aa: CASSLEQYGYTF; CDR3nt: TGCGCCAGCAGCTTAGAACAGTATGGCTACACCTTC
j_gene: TRBJ2-7; v_gene: TRBV28; d_gene: TRBD2; abundance: NA; CDR3aa: CASRGGTSVAGEYF; CDR3nt: TGTGCCAGCAGGGGGGGGACTAGCGTGGCCGGGGAGTACTTC
j_gene: TRBJ2-5; v_gene: TRBV2; d_gene: NA; abundance: NA; CDR3aa: CASFMSSETGFETQYF; CDR3nt: TGTGCCAGCTTTATGTCCTCCGAAACAGGGTTCGAGACCCAGTACTTC
j_gene: TRBJ2-1; v_gene: TRBV9; d_gene: TRBD1; abundance: once; CDR3aa: CASSPAGDRGPYNEQFF; CDR3nt: TGTGCCAGCAGCCCTGCTGGAGACAGGGGACCTTACAATGAGCAGTTCTTC
j_gene: TRBJ1-5; v_gene: TRBV5-6; d_gene: NA; abundance: NA; CDR3aa: CASSLSGQPQHF; CDR3nt: TGTGCCAGCAGCTTGAGCGGTCAGCCCCAGCATTTT
j_gene: TRBJ2-1; v_gene: TRBV7-2; d_gene: TRBD1; abundance: NA; CDR3aa: CASGRDRSYNEQFF; CDR3nt: TGTGCCAGCGGAAGGGACAGGTCTTACAATGAGCAGTTCTTC
j_gene: TRBJ2-3; v_gene: TRBV5-1; d_gene: TRBD2; abundance: NA; CDR3aa: CASRSGLAGGSFTDTQYF; CDR3nt: TGCGCCAGCAGGTCGGGACTAGCGGGGGGGAGTTTTACAGATACGCAGTATTTT
j_gene: TRBJ2-1; v_gene: TRBV6-5; d_gene: NA; abundance: NA; CDR3aa: CASRKQGSSYNEQFF; CDR3nt: TGTGCCAGCAGAAAACAGGGAAGCTCCTACAATGAGCAGTTCTTC
j_gene: TRBJ1-5; v_gene: TRBV14; d_gene: NA; abundance: NA; CDR3aa: CASSQAGVNQPQHF; CDR3nt: TGTGCCAGCAGCCAAGCCGGGGTCAATCAGCCCCAGCATTTT
j_gene: TRBJ1-5; v_gene: TRBV25-1; d_gene: NA; abundance: NA; CDR3aa: CASSDSGANQPQHF; CDR3nt: TGTGCCAGCAGTGATTCAGGGGCTAATCAGCCCCAGCATTTT
j_gene: TRBJ2-5; v_gene: TRBV13; d_gene: TRBD1; abundance: NA; CDR3aa: CASSWGQGRETQYF; CDR3nt: TGTGCCAGCAGCTGGGGACAGGGGAGGGAGACCCAGTACTTC
j_gene: TRBJ2-7; v_gene: TRBV21-1; d_gene: NA; abundance: NA; CDR3aa: CASSKLAGAQSSYEQYF; CDR3nt: TGTGCCAGCAGCAAACTAGCGGGGGCCCAAAGCTCCTACGAGCAGTACTTC
j_gene: TRBJ1-1; v_gene: TRBV5-5; d_gene: TRBD1; abundance: NA; CDR3aa: CASSPLPGQGIVGSEAFF; CDR3nt: TGTGCCAGCAGCCCACTGCCGGGACAGGGTATTGTGGGGTCTGAAGCTTTCTTT
j_gene: TRBJ1-5; v_gene: TRBV18; d_gene: NA; abundance: few; CDR3aa: CASSLHRIQGNQPQHF; CDR3nt: TGTGCCAGCTCACTCCACCGTATCCAGGGGAATCAGCCCCAGCATTTT
j_gene: TRBJ2-3; v_gene: TRBV7-6; d_gene: NA; abundance: NA; CDR3aa: CASSSHTGPDGDTQYF; CDR3nt: TGTGCCAGCAGCTCACATACTGGTCCCGACGGGGATACGCAGTATTTT
j_gene: TRBJ2-7; v_gene: TRBV15; d_gene: TRBD2; abundance: NA; CDR3aa: CATSSGLVRYEQYF; CDR3nt: TGTGCCACCAGCAGCGGACTAGTAAGGTACGAGCAGTACTTC
j_gene: TRBJ2-1; v_gene: TRBV9; d_gene: TRBD2; abundance: NA; CDR3aa: CASSVGLAGDSFYNEQFF; CDR3nt: TGTGCCAGCAGCGTCGGACTAGCGGGGGATTCCTTCTACAATGAGCAGTTCTTC